This T cell receptor beta chain originates from a study of T-cell reconstitution after alpha-beta-depleted transplantation in children (dated by TCRdb to 2016 to 2018). Describing the broader study: Using TCR repertoire profiling, the study followed T-cell immune reconstitution in a quantitative way in children after TCRalphabeta/CD19-depleted allogeneic hematopoietic cell transplantation. The study at large found these results: About two months after transplant, the apparently early recovery of alphabetaT-cell counts reportedly depended on just several hundred clones that had expanded rapidly and came from non-depleted graft cells. The frequencies of hyperexpanded clones fell over the following months, and after one year, T-cell counts and TCRbeta diversity were mostly attributed to newly produced T cells. In some patients, the high TCRbeta diversity seen at day 60 was put down to recipient T cells and intrathymic progenitors that had survived conditioning.

Comment on this clonotype: The clone's antigen remains unknown. No base quality values were provided; no much bigger clone lies one nucleotide off.

Library preparation employed PCR. Sequencing was performed on an Illumina HiSeq 2500. TCR libraries were prepared with molecular barcoding, using unique molecular identifiers to normalize TCRbeta repertoire quantification. TCRdb reprocessed the public reads (quality trimming at Q25 with fastp, clone calling with MiXCR) and kept in-frame beta chains. All rows with the same CDR3 protein become a single entry with the most common DNA and genes. Present in this sample are 550,000 to 600,000 distinct CDR3 sequences, under 30% of which were seen just once. The ten largest clones add up to around 14% of the sample. Germline trimming: 6 bases from V, 4 bases from J; junction bases outside gene matches: 14. The CDR3 spans 16 residues, from the cysteine through the phenylalanine. The retained sequence is limited to the CDR3, 48 bases, with the frame set at the first base. Via the germline V gene, CDR1 is SNHLY and CDR2 FYNNEI.

The sample's treatment or condition, from its label and the paper: allogeneic hematopoietic cell transplantation with graft depleted of TCRalphabeta T cells and CD19 B cells. TCRalphabeta/CD19-depleted allogeneic hematopoietic cell grafts were given to the transplant recipients, all of whom were children. The specimen comprised PBMCs, mostly from graft donor cells, sampled 360 days after TCRalphabeta/CD19-depleted stem cell transplant. The V gene is TRBV2 and the J gene is TRBJ2-5; 7 bases in the junction line up with TRBD1. This TCR came from a boy younger than two who had a stem cell transplant for acute myeloid leukemia, so the T cells may come from the graft donor. The nucleotide sequence reads as follows: TGTGCCAGCAGGGGATCGACAGGGACGAGGGCAGAGACCCAGTACTTC. This yields the protein CASRGSTGTRAETQYF.